A single sample is the source of the 29 T cell receptor beta chains below, sequenced in a study of CD8+ T cells in alopecia areata. This sample's treatment: oral pan-JAK inhibitor, 5-10 mg twice daily. Sequencing relied on a cDNA template that was reverse transcribed from extracted RNA. Generated by immunoSEQ multiplex PCR, the TCRdb table keeps only in-frame clones and is missing some. This sample has roughly 210,000 clones; 43% occur once, and the top ten carry about 2.6%. This specimen was CD4+ T cells sorted from blood, taken at roughly week 38, from a patient treated with tofacitinib. The source of these receptors is a human donor with alopecia areata.

This clone was seen more than once but under ten times. The rearrangement links TRBV7-2 to TRBJ2-1; D gene ambiguous. From germline, CDR1 is SGHTA and CDR2 FQGNSA. This CDR3 has 12 amino acids. V gave up 5 bases and J gave up 8 bases, with 10 bases separating them. CDR3 sequence (DNA): TGTGCCAGCAGCCCCCAAAACGATGAGCAGTTCTTC. Its translation is CASSPQNDEQFF.

This chain uses TRBV29-1 with TRBJ2-1; 11 bases agree with TRBD2. CDR3 length: 14 amino acids. The germline gives CDR1 SQVTM, CDR2 ANQGSEA. V shed 6 bases and J 7 bases; nucleotides not matched to a gene: 8. CDR3 bases: TGCAGCGTAGAAAGACTAGCGGGACGGAATGAGCAGTTCTTC. Translated: CSVERLAGRNEQFF.

The chain employs TRBV7-9 and TRBJ1-4; D is ambiguous. V dropped 2 bases and J dropped 8 bases, with 12 bases sitting between them. The CDR3 is 14 residues long. From germline, CDR1 is SEHNR and CDR2 FQNEAQ (reference sequence). CDR3 nucleotide sequence: TGTGCCAGCAGCTTAAGCGTGCCAAGAGAAAAACTGTTTTTT. This codes for CASSLSVPREKLFF.

This chain uses TRBV11-2 with TRBJ2-5, with 13 bases that match TRBD2. V was clipped by 5 bases and J by 5 bases; unmatched bases: 2. The CDR3 loop spans 14 amino acids. Germline V gene lookup returns CDR1 SGHAT and CDR2 FQNNGV. The DNA for the CDR3 is TGTGCCAGCAGCAGGGGACTAGCGGGGGAGACCCAGTACTTC. Its translation: CASSRGLAGETQYF.

V is TRBV27 and J is TRBJ2-1; 9 bases agree with TRBD1. V lost 0 bases to trimming and J lost 11 bases; unmatched junction nucleotides: 14. Germline V lookup: CDR1 MNHEY, CDR2 SMNVEV (reference sequence). This CDR3 is 17 amino acids long. In DNA form, the CDR3 reads TGTGCCAGCAGTTTATCGACAGGGGGAATCTCCATCGATCAGCAGTTCTTC. It is translated as CASSLSTGGISIDQQFF.

This clone came up a few times. CDR3: CSVVTGRYGYTF. The CDR3, as DNA: TGCAGCGTTGTAACGGGAAGATATGGCTACACCTTC. The V call is TRBV29-1, the J call TRBJ1-2; D gene unclear. The CDR3 sequence is 12 residues long. In germline, CDR1 is SQVTM, CDR2 ANQGSEA. Between the trimmed V and J ends, which lost 4 bases and 5 bases, there was a span of 11 bases.

The chain uses TRBV18 and TRBJ2-4; 8 bases agree with TRBD2. This CDR3 spans 12 amino acids. The junction had 3 bases not matched to a gene; V was cut back by 1 base and J by 13 bases. Germline CDR1 KGHSH, CDR2 LQKENI. CDR3 sequence reads: CASSPREREQYF. CDR3 DNA: TGTGCCAGCTCACCACGGGAGCGGGAGCAGTACTTC.

This rearrangement joins TRBV29-1 to TRBJ2-3; 10 bases fit TRBD1. Germline V lookup: CDR1 SQVTM, CDR2 ANQGSEA. The CDR3 length is 16 residues. V lost 4 bases, J lost 0 bases, and 7 bases stayed unmatched. The chain's CDR3 is CSVGRTGGASTDTQYF. The CDR3 bases are TGCAGCGTTGGGCGGACAGGGGGAGCAAGCACAGATACGCAGTATTTT.

This clone was observed a handful of times. This rearrangement joins TRBV2 to TRBJ1-2; 7 nucleotides match TRBD1. Germline V lookup: CDR1 SNHLY, CDR2 FYNNEI. Trimming took 3 bases from V and 1 from J; bases not matched to a gene: 11. The CDR3 extends over 17 amino acids. The CDR3 reads CASSDSLWRGRNYGYTF. The CDR3 bases are TGTGCCAGCAGTGACTCCCTCTGGAGGGGGCGTAACTATGGCTACACCTTC.

CDR3 residues: CASSLAARGTGNYGYTF. In DNA, the CDR3 is TGTGCCAGCAGTTTAGCCGCCCGCGGGACAGGGAACTATGGCTACACCTTC. The chain has TRBV28 and TRBJ1-2, with 9 nucleotides matching TRBD1. There are 17 residues in the CDR3. With V trimmed by 2 bases and J by 2 bases, 9 bases remained unmatched. CDR1 and CDR2 (germline): MDHEN, SYDVKM.

The gene calls are TRBV7-2 and TRBJ1-5; TRBD1 might be the D (5 bases). The CDR3 is 14 residues long. Trimming stripped 5 bases from V and 4 bases from J, with 12 bases between. Germline CDR1 SGHTA, CDR2 FQGNSA. The CDR3 coding sequence is TGTGCCAGCAGCGCCGGGGGGGAAAATCAGCCCCAGCATTTT. It specifies CASSAGGENQPQHF.

This sequence joins TRBV7-8 and TRBJ2-5; D could derive from TRBD1 or TRBD2 (5 bases each). Trimming cost V 5 bases and J 2 bases, with 12 bases left between them. The CDR3 loop spans 14 amino acids. Germline V gene data show CDR1 as SGHVS and CDR2 as FQNEAQ. The CDR3: CASSSPGRQETQYF. CDR3 nucleotides: TGTGCCAGCAGCAGCCCGGGACGGCAAGAGACCCAGTACTTC.

The V gene is TRBV5-4, the J gene TRBJ1-1, with D possibly being TRBD1 (5 bases). This CDR3 comprises 14 residues. Per germline, CDR1 SGHNT and CDR2 YYREEE (reference sequence). V was shortened by 4 bases and J by 4 bases, with 14 bases between the two germline ends. Written as DNA, the CDR3 is TGTGCCAGCAGCACCCCATCAGGGCCCACTGAAGCTTTCTTT. Translating gives CASSTPSGPTEAFF. The full variable domain, completed using reference TRBV5-4 and TRBJ1-1, is ETGVTQSPTHLIKTRGQQVTLRCSSQSGHNTVSWYQQALGQGPQFIFQYYREEENGRGNFPPRFSGLQFPNYSSELNVNALELDDSALYLCASSTPSGPTEAFFGQGTRLTVV.

This clone was detected only a few times. Here the CDR3 DNA reads TGTGCCATCAGCGACAGTACAGATCAGCCCCAGCATTTT. It codes for CAISDSTDQPQHF. The chain combines TRBV10-3 with TRBJ1-5; possibly TRBD1 for D (5 bases). Germline CDR1 is ENHRY and CDR2 is SYGVKD. V was trimmed by 6 bases and J by 5 bases, leaving 11 bases between them. This CDR3 region has 13 residues.

This clone has only a few counts. The DNA for the CDR3 is TGTGCCAGCAGACCCAGCGGGAGGGCCACCGGGGAGCTGTTTTTT. Protein: CASRPSGRATGELFF. The chain couples TRBV7-2 to TRBJ2-2, with 10 positions matching TRBD2. This CDR3 is built from 15 residues. CDR1 and CDR2 from the germline V gene are SGHTA and FQGNSA. V dropped 6 bases and J dropped 4; count of bases not matched to a gene: 5.

The chain recombines TRBV5-4 with TRBJ1-1; weak D call: TRBD1 (5 bases). CDR1 is SGHNT, CDR2 YYREEE, per germline (reference sequence). This CDR3 has 13 amino acids. The germline V and J ends were trimmed by 1 base and 11 bases, with 15 bases remaining between them. The CDR3 DNA sequence: TGTGCCAGCAGCTTGCGAGGGGAGACCAGGGCTTTCTTT. Translating it yields CASSLRGETRAFF.

A few counts support this clone. The V gene is TRBV5-1, the J gene TRBJ2-7; D gene unclear. Germline V lookup: CDR1 SGHRS, CDR2 YFSETQ. CDR3 size: 15 residues. With 2 bases removed from V and 2 bases from J, the gap between germline ends came to 14 bases. This chain's CDR3 is CASSLDLYPTYEQYF. The CDR3 bases are TGCGCCAGCAGCTTAGATTTGTATCCAACCTACGAGCAGTACTTC.

The rearrangement links TRBV6-6 to TRBJ2-7; D may correspond to TRBD1 or TRBD2 (5 bases each). The CDR3 consists of 15 residues. Between the trimmed V and J ends, which lost 0 bases and 3 bases, there was a span of 12 bases. From germline, CDR1 is MNHNY and CDR2 SVGAGI (reference sequence). CDR3 DNA: TGTGCCAGCAGTTACTCAAGGGACGGGTACTACGAGCAGTACTTC. Translating it yields CASSYSRDGYYEQYF.

This clone was recorded a few times. The chain joins TRBV6-1 to TRBJ2-5; D ambiguous. Germline V gene data show CDR1 as MNHNS and CDR2 as SASEGT. The V end lost 1 base, the J end lost 6 bases, and 9 bases lay between the germline ends. The CDR3 loop spans 13 amino acids. CDR3 residues: CASSEGAPQTQYF. In DNA form, the CDR3 reads TGTGCCAGCAGTGAAGGGGCACCGCAGACCCAGTACTTC.

This clone came up a few times. This sequence joins TRBV7-3 and TRBJ2-1; 10 bases map to TRBD2. Germline assignment: CDR1 SGHTA and CDR2 FQGTGA. The ends lost 3 bases at V and 5 bases at J; junction bases unmatched: 4. This CDR3 has 15 amino acids. CDR3 nucleotide sequence: TGTGCCAGCAGCTTCAGTGGACTAGCGGACAATGAGCAGTTCTTC. This gives the protein CASSFSGLADNEQFF.

V and J are TRBV7-2 and TRBJ2-2; D is uncertain. V lost 3 bases and J 0 bases, leaving 11 bases between the germline ends. Germline CDR1 SGHTA, CDR2 FQGNSA. The CDR3 consists of 16 residues. CDR3 sequence (DNA): TGTGCCAGCAGCTTGGTACCCCCGACGAACACCGGGGAGCTGTTTTTT. It translates to CASSLVPPTNTGELFF.

As to this clone: Within the sample, other DNA sequences also encode this same CDR3. This chain joins TRBV5-1 and TRBJ2-7; 9 bases are shared with TRBD1. Germline trimming cut 2 bases from V and 2 bases from J; bases unmatched to any gene: 5. There are 15 residues in the CDR3. Germline V gene lookup returns CDR1 SGHRS and CDR2 YFSETQ. The CDR3 here is CASSFTGTGTYEQYF. The CDR3 DNA reads as TGCGCCAGCAGCTTTACCGGGACAGGGACCTACGAGCAGTACTTC.

This chain links TRBV2 with TRBJ1-1, with a possible D match to TRBD1 (6 bases). The V gene lost 5 bases and the J gene lost 1 base, with 11 bases spanning the gap. Germline loops: CDR1 SNHLY, CDR2 FYNNEI. The CDR3 sequence is 14 residues long. CDR3 amino acids: CASSIRGRNTEAFF. The DNA for the CDR3 is TGTGCCAGCAGTATCAGGGGTAGGAACACTGAAGCTTTCTTT.

This clone was observed a handful of times. In nucleotides, the CDR3 is TGCAGCGTTGAAGATCAGACGGCGGAAAGCACAGATACGCAGTATTTT. Its translation is CSVEDQTAESTDTQYF. The J gene is TRBJ2-3, the V gene TRBV29-1, with unresolved D. Germline V gene sequence: CDR1 SQVTM, CDR2 ANQGSEA. V was pared by 0 bases and J by 0 bases, with 13 bases between. CDR3 length: 16 residues.

The V and J genes are TRBV7-9 and TRBJ1-5; D gene uncertain. V lost 2 bases to trimming and J lost 5 bases, with 7 bases between them. This CDR3 spans 13 amino acids. Per the germline V gene, CDR1 is SEHNR and CDR2 is FQNEAQ (reference sequence). CDR3 DNA: TGTGCCAGCAGCTTATGGCAGGATCAGCCCCAGCATTTT. Amino acids: CASSLWQDQPQHF.

The J gene is TRBJ2-7, the V gene TRBV4-1, with D perhaps matching TRBD1 (5 bases). Trimming cost V 3 bases and J 7 bases, with 13 bases left between them. Germline V gene lookup returns CDR1 MGHRA and CDR2 YSYEKL. The CDR3 is 13 residues long. The CDR3 sequence is CASSQGRGSEQYF. CDR3 in DNA: TGCGCCAGCAGCCAGGGAAGGGGTAGTGAGCAGTACTTC.

The chain employs TRBV29-1 and TRBJ2-3; a possible D gene is TRBD2 (5 bases). Germline V gene data show CDR1 as SQVTM and CDR2 as ANQGSEA. Trimming cost V 4 bases and J 15 bases, with 26 bases left between them. This CDR3 spans 14 amino acids. Here the CDR3 reads CSVGPADYTARGYF. CDR3 DNA: TGCAGCGTTGGCCCAGCAGACTACACAGCCCGGGGATATTTT.

The CDR3 coding sequence is TGTGCCAGCAGTTTATTACGGACAGGGAGGGGGAATGAGCAGTTCTTC. Translation: CASSLLRTGRGNEQFF. The chain is built from TRBV27 and TRBJ2-1; D may be TRBD1 (8 bases). Germline V gene sequence: CDR1 MNHEY, CDR2 SMNVEV (reference sequence). This CDR3 has 16 amino acids. V gave up 1 base and J gave up 7 bases, with 17 bases separating them.

J is TRBJ1-2 and V is TRBV2; D unclear. Trimming stripped 7 bases from V and 2 bases from J, with 17 bases between. The CDR3 covers 15 residues. CDR1 is SNHLY and CDR2 is FYNNEI in the germline V gene. CDR3 nucleotide sequence: TGTGCCAGCACCGACTCGACCCAACCCAACTATGGCTACACCTTC. Protein product: CASTDSTQPNYGYTF.